The rows below give T cell receptor beta chains drawn from one sample of a study of blood T cell repertoires in COVID-19. The method was immunoSEQ multiplex PCR; TCRdb's version includes in-frame clones alone and lacks a portion of them. The table records 37,000 or so clones, roughly nine tenths of them present only once. Sequenced material: peripheral blood. The receptors were gathered from a human donor in a cohort sampled during active COVID-19. The CDR3 runs from the conserved cysteine through the conserved F or W. The D gene is left open where the match is weak. Clone size is not always given. Where it is, it says once, few, many or a class for expanded clones.

d_call,v_call,j_call,clone_size,cdr3_nt,cdr3_aa
NA,TRBV6-5,TRBJ1-5,NA,TGTGCCAGCATTCTTGCCCAAGCTCGCAATCAGCCCCAGCATTTT,CASILAQARNQPQHF
NA,TRBV3-1/TRBV3-2,TRBJ1-4,NA,TGTGCCAGCAGCCAAAGGAGTGTAGGTACTAATGAAAAACTGTTTTTT,CASSQRSVGTNEKLFF
NA,TRBV15,TRBJ1-1,once,TGTGCCACCAGCAGATCGCAGGGAATGAACACTGAAGCTTTCTTT,CATSRSQGMNTEAFF
NA,TRBV19,TRBJ2-7,NA,TGTGCCAGTAGTAATAGAGGGGGACGTCCGCAGCAGTACTTC,CASSNRGGRPQQYF
NA,TRBV5-4,TRBJ1-3,few,TGTGCCAGCAGCTTGCAGGGCCCCTCTGGAAACACCATATATTTT,CASSLQGPSGNTIYF
TRBD1,TRBV9,TRBJ2-2,NA,TGTGCCAGCAGCATTAGCGGACAGGGGAACACCGGGGAGCTGTTTTTT,CASSISGQGNTGELFF
NA,TRBV5-4,TRBJ1-1,NA,TGTGCCAGCAGCTTGGATGTTGGGCTAGAAGCTTTCTTT,CASSLDVGLEAFF
TRBD1,TRBV5-1,TRBJ1-2,NA,TGCGCCAGCAGCTTGAGGACAGGGGCTGACTATGGCTACACCTTC,CASSLRTGADYGYTF
NA,TRBV12-3/TRBV12-4,TRBJ1-2,NA,TGTGCCAGCAGCCCCGCAGTCGGGTCTCACACCTTC,CASSPAVGSHTF
TRBD1,TRBV6-4,TRBJ1-1,NA,TGTGCCAGCAGTGAGCAGGGGGCCTCGAACACTGAAGCTTTCTTT,CASSEQGASNTEAFF
TRBD1,TRBV7-8,TRBJ1-2,NA,TGTGCCAGCAGCCGGCAGGGGGCAAGTGGCTACACCTTC,CASSRQGASGYTF
TRBD1,TRBV15,TRBJ2-6,once,TGTGCCACCAGCAGGGCCGGGACAGGGTACGGGGCCAACGTCCTGACTTTC,CATSRAGTGYGANVLTF
NA,TRBV5-1,TRBJ1-1,NA,TGCGCCAGCAGCCCCATGCCAGTCCGGAACACTGAAGCTTTCTTT,CASSPMPVRNTEAFF
TRBD1,TRBV18,TRBJ2-7,NA,TGTGCCAGCTCACCAGGGCGGCAGGGGGCAGGGGAGCAGTACTTC,CASSPGRQGAGEQYF
TRBD1,TRBV5-1,TRBJ1-6,NA,TGCGCCAGCAGCGTTACAGGGGGCGCGAGCTCACCCCTCCACTTT,CASSVTGGASSPLHF
NA,TRBV29-1,TRBJ1-1,once,TGCAGCGTCCCGGGAGGGCAGGCTGAAGCTTTCTTT,CSVPGGQAEAFF
NA,TRBV27,TRBJ2-7,NA,TGTGCCAGCGCGTTAAGGGACGGGCGGGGAGAGCAGTACTTC,CASALRDGRGEQYF
NA,TRBV28,TRBJ2-3,NA,TGTGCCAGCAGCACAAATAGCCCAGATACGCAGTATTTT,CASSTNSPDTQYF
NA,TRBV5-1,TRBJ2-5,NA,TGCGCCAGCAGCCCCCGTCGGGGGGCCCAAGAGACCCAGTACTTC,CASSPRRGAQETQYF
NA,TRBV7-2,TRBJ2-7,NA,TGTGCCAGCAGCTTAGGGGGGCCGGGCTCCTACGAGCAGTACTTC,CASSLGGPGSYEQYF
NA,TRBV6-5,TRBJ2-5,once,TGTGCCAGCAGCCGGGGTCGGAAACAAGAGACCCAGTACTTC,CASSRGRKQETQYF
TRBD1,TRBV4-2,TRBJ1-6,NA,TGTGCCAGCAGCTTGGGACAGGGAGAGAATTCACCCCTCCACTTT,CASSLGQGENSPLHF
TRBD1,TRBV7-6,TRBJ2-5,NA,TGTGCCAGCAGCTACAGGGGTAGAGAGACCCAGTACTTC,CASSYRGRETQYF
NA,TRBV5-1,TRBJ1-2,NA,TGCGCCAGCAGCCAGGACAGTACATCCTATGGCTACACCTTC,CASSQDSTSYGYTF
NA,TRBV12-5,TRBJ1-2,NA,TGTGCTAGTGGTCACGGGTCAAACTATGGCTACACCTTC,CASGHGSNYGYTF
NA,TRBV9,TRBJ1-2,NA,TGTGCCAGCAGAGCAGGGTCTGGCTATGGCTACACCTTC,CASRAGSGYGYTF
TRBD2,TRBV3-1/TRBV3-2,TRBJ2-3,NA,TGTGCCAGCAGCCAAAAGACGGGGGGTTCGCAGTATTTT,CASSQKTGGSQYF
TRBD2,TRBV9,TRBJ2-3,NA,TGTGCCAGCAGCGTAGCAGGAAGCGGGGGGGCTGGTACGCAGTATTTT,CASSVAGSGGAGTQYF
TRBD1,TRBV6-1,TRBJ2-5,once,TGTGCCAGCAGTGATGGGACAGGGGGCTGGGAGACCCAGTACTTC,CASSDGTGGWETQYF
NA,TRBV11-2,TRBJ2-2,NA,TGTGCCAGCAGCTTATCGCAGGGCACCGGGGAGCTGTTTTTT,CASSLSQGTGELFF
TRBD1,TRBV5-1,TRBJ2-1,NA,TGCGCCAGCAGTACAGGGGGATACAATGAGCAGTTCTTC,CASSTGGYNEQFF
NA,TRBV2,TRBJ2-7,NA,TGTGCCAGCGAAATCGGGTTAAGCTCCTACGAGCAGTACTTC,CASEIGLSSYEQYF
TRBD1,TRBV6-5,TRBJ2-3,once,TGTGCTTCTAAACCGGGACAGGCCACAGATACGCAGTATTTT,CASKPGQATDTQYF
NA,TRBV6-1,TRBJ1-6,NA,TGTGCCAGCAGTGATTTGTGGCAGGGTGGCCCCTCTTCACCCCTCCACTTT,CASSDLWQGGPSSPLHF
NA,TRBV4-1,TRBJ1-6,NA,TGCGCCAGCAGCCCCCGGGATGGGGAGAATTCACCCCTCCACTTT,CASSPRDGENSPLHF
TRBD2,TRBV20-1,TRBJ2-3,NA,TGCAGTGCTAGTTGGAGTAGGGGACAGCCGGGACTAGCGGGAGGTGAGAGCACAGATACGCAGTATTTT,CSASWSRGQPGLAGGESTDTQYF
NA,TRBV5-1,TRBJ2-3,NA,TGCGCCAGCAGCCCCGACACTTCGGCCGGTACGCAGTATTTT,CASSPDTSAGTQYF
NA,TRBV29-1,TRBJ2-4,NA,TGCAGCGTGCCTTCCGGGACCAAAAACATTCAGTACTTC,CSVPSGTKNIQYF
NA,TRBV27,TRBJ2-7,few,TGTGCCAGCAGTTTATCGGGAGCCTACGAGCAGTACTTC,CASSLSGAYEQYF
NA,TRBV9,TRBJ2-1,NA,TGTGCCAGCAATCAGAAGATGGGGGCCAACAATGAGCAGTTCTTC,CASNQKMGANNEQFF
NA,TRBV9,TRBJ2-2,NA,TGTGCCAGCAGCGTAGGGGTAGGGGACACCGGGGAGCTGTTTTTT,CASSVGVGDTGELFF
NA,TRBV23-1,TRBJ1-4,medium-sized,TGCGCCAGCAGTGTGCGGACAACTAATGAAAAACTGTTTTTT,CASSVRTTNEKLFF
TRBD1,TRBV7-9,TRBJ1-2,NA,TGTGCCAGCAGCCCGGGACAGTATGGCTACACCTTC,CASSPGQYGYTF